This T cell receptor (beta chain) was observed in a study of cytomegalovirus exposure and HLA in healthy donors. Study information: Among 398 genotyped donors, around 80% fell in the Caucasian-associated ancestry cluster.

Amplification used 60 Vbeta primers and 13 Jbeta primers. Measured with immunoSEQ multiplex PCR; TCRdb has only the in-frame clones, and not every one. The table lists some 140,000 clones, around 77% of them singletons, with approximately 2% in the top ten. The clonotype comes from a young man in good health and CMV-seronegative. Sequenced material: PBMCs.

The CDR3 DNA sequence: TGTGCCACCCAACCGAGACTAGCGGGAGATGAAGATACGCAGTATTTT. Translated, it gives CATQPRLAGDEDTQYF. The V gene is TRBV11-2, the J gene TRBJ2-3; 12 bases fit TRBD2. The CDR3 is 16 residues long. Germline CDR1 is SGHAT and CDR2 is FQNNGV. Trimming at V came to 10 bases and at J to 5 bases, leaving 13 bases not matched to a gene.